These 9 T cell receptor beta chains were sequenced from one sample in a study of regulatory T cells in long-lasting Graves disease. With iRepertoire HTBI primers and Arm-PCR of CDR3 regions, TCR beta libraries were built. TCRdb used MiXCR to reprocess the multiplex PCR reads, holding one entry per CDR3 protein. Of a few hundred thousand distinct CDR3 sequences in the sample, around 16% are singletons; the top ten hold less than 25%. Indicated time point: newly diagnosed GD, antithyroid drugs for less than 3 months. The authors made the TCR library using RNA they extracted from PBMCs. Here the sequenced sample was peripheral blood mononuclear cells (PBMCs), taken at new diagnosis, from a patient treated with antithyroid drugs. The origin of the receptors is a female donor with Graves disease.

This clonotype was counted many times. The chain couples TRBV27 to TRBJ1-1, with a weak D call TRBD1 (5 bases). V was shortened by 3 bases and J by 1 base, with 9 bases between the two germline ends. CDR3 length equals 14 residues. CDR1 and CDR2 (germline): MNHEY, SMNVEV (reference sequence). The CDR3 region has the DNA TGTGCCAGCAGTTTCTCAGGGACGAACACTGAAGCTTTCTTT. As protein: CASSFSGTNTEAFF.

CDR3 sequence reads: CASSPRGLETQYF. CDR3 coding DNA: TGTGCCAGCAGCCCCAGGGGGCTAGAGACCCAGTACTTC. The rearrangement links TRBV7-9 to TRBJ2-5; 8 nucleotides match TRBD1. V lost 5 bases, J lost 4 bases, and 3 bases stayed unmatched. The CDR3 totals 13 residues. Per germline, CDR1 SEHNR and CDR2 FQNEAQ (reference sequence).

The chain recombines TRBV6-1 with TRBJ1-1; D may be TRBD1 (5 bases). Trimming removed 7 bases at V and 3 bases at J, with 15 bases between. The CDR3 consists of 14 residues. The germline CDR1 and CDR2 sequences are MNHNS and SASEGT. For the CDR3, the DNA is TGTGCCAGCACTCGGGGGGATTCCGACACTGAAGCTTTCTTT. Its protein is CASTRGDSDTEAFF.

This clonotype was picked up many times. V gene TRBV12-3 or TRBV12-4 combines with J gene TRBJ2-1; perhaps TRBD2 as D (5 bases). There are 14 residues in the CDR3. Trimming took 3 bases from V and 2 from J, leaving 8 bases between them. CDR3 in amino acids: CASSFSEAYNEQFF. In DNA, the CDR3 is TGTGCCAGCAGTTTCTCGGAGGCCTACAATGAGCAGTTCTTC.

This clonotype showed up many times. The gene calls are TRBV7-9 and TRBJ2-2; D is ambiguous. The CDR3 extends over 12 amino acids. Germline CDR1 SEHNR, CDR2 FQNEAQ (reference sequence). Trimming removed 5 bases at V and 8 bases at J, with 9 bases between. The chain's CDR3 is CASSPDRGELFF. The CDR3, as DNA: TGTGCCAGCAGCCCTGATCGGGGGGAGCTGTTTTTT.

This clonotype was seen repeatedly, ten times or more. V and J are TRBV2 and TRBJ1-2; tentative D call: TRBD1 (6 bases). CDR1 is SNHLY and CDR2 is FYNNEI in the germline V gene. This CDR3 contains 18 residues. V was pared by 0 bases and J by 8 bases, with 25 bases between. CDR3 sequence: CASSEATTGDWALGGYTF. The CDR3, as DNA: TGTGCCAGCAGTGAAGCGACGACAGGAGACTGGGCCCTGGGAGGCTACACCTTC.

The chain carries TRBV4-1 and TRBJ2-5; D not certain. Germline CDR1 MGHRA, CDR2 YSYEKL. CDR3 size: 14 residues. Between the trimmed V and J ends, which lost 1 base and 2 bases, there was a span of 8 bases. CDR3 protein: CASSQGAMQETQYF. The CDR3 DNA sequence: TGCGCCAGCAGCCAAGGAGCGATGCAAGAGACCCAGTACTTC.

This clonotype was recorded many times. The gene calls are TRBV27 and TRBJ1-5; D gene ambiguous. Germline loops: CDR1 MNHEY, CDR2 SMNVEV (reference sequence). The ends were cut back, 11 bases at V and 4 bases at J, with 6 bases in the middle. The CDR3 consists of 10 residues. This chain's CDR3 is CAVGNQPQHF. CDR3 bases: TGTGCCGTGGGAAATCAGCCCCAGCATTTT.

This clonotype was observed at least ten times. The chain is built from TRBV6-1 and TRBJ1-1, with D possibly matching TRBD1 (5 bases). CDR3 length equals 17 residues. Germline CDR1 reads MNHNS; CDR2 reads SASEGT. The V gene lost 0 bases and the J gene lost 5 bases, with 19 bases spanning the gap. The CDR3 loop reads CASSEAWAGLVRTEAFF. The DNA for the CDR3 is TGTGCCAGCAGTGAAGCCTGGGCAGGGTTAGTGAGGACTGAAGCTTTCTTT.